The rows below give T cell receptor beta chains drawn from one sample of a study of neurological immune-mediated disorders. TCRdb reanalysed the 5' RACE reads using MiXCR and keeps one entry per CDR3 protein. This sample carries approximately 30,000 distinct CDR3 sequences, under 8% of them seen once, and the ten largest clones take around 8.5%. The sequencing input was PBMCs. The source is a woman aged 45 to 65 in good health. Both conserved end residues are part of each CDR3. The order of the fields is J gene, clone size, V gene, D gene, CDR3 protein, CDR3 DNA. A D gene is named only where the DNA matches it firmly. The size of a clone is reported for some rows only, either as once, few or many, or as a class for expanded clones.

TRBJ1-5	many	TRBV19	TRBD1	CASRLRGGRGGNQPQHF	TGTGCCAGTCGCCTCCGAGGGGGCAGGGGGGGCAATCAGCCCCAGCATTTT
TRBJ1-2	many	TRBV10-3	NA	CAISEDGAYGYTF	TGTGCCATCAGTGAGGACGGGGCCTATGGCTACACCTTC
TRBJ1-2	many	TRBV28	NA	CASTSRRMEEGGYTF	TGTGCCAGCACATCGCGCCGTATGGAGGAGGGTGGCTACACCTTC
TRBJ1-2	many	TRBV7-2	TRBD1	CASSSGTGVIGYTF	TGTGCCAGCAGCTCGGGGACAGGGGTAATTGGCTACACCTTC
TRBJ1-6	many	TRBV7-9	NA	CAIPTLSSYNSPLHF	TGTGCCATCCCAACGTTGAGCTCCTATAATTCACCCCTCCACTTT
TRBJ2-3	many	TRBV3-1	NA	CASSSSGVAQRSDTQYF	TGTGCCAGCAGCTCGTCAGGGGTAGCGCAGAGGTCAGATACGCAGTATTTT
TRBJ2-3	many	TRBV5-1	NA	CASSRSGLAEDTQYF	TGCGCCAGCAGCCGTTCGGGACTCGCCGAGGATACGCAGTATTTT
TRBJ2-2	many	TRBV5-1	NA	CASSQGLQNTGELFF	TGCGCCAGCAGCCAAGGACTGCAGAACACCGGGGAGCTGTTTTTT
TRBJ2-7	many	TRBV6-5	TRBD2	CASTGTSGSAYEQYF	TGTGCCAGCACCGGGACTAGCGGGAGTGCCTACGAGCAGTACTTC
TRBJ2-7	many	TRBV5-1	TRBD2	CASRQREDEQYF	TGCGCCAGCAGGCAGCGGGAAGACGAGCAGTACTTC
TRBJ2-2	many	TRBV15	NA	CATSRVGVRSGGELFF	TGTGCCACCAGCAGAGTGGGAGTGAGGTCCGGCGGGGAGCTGTTTTTT
TRBJ1-3	many	TRBV14	NA	CASSQVRTSGNTIYF	TGTGCCAGCAGCCAAGTCCGGACCTCTGGAAACACCATATATTTT
TRBJ2-7	many	TRBV20-1	NA	CSARRQGINHEQYF	TGCAGTGCTAGACGGCAGGGGATAAATCACGAGCAGTACTTC
TRBJ1-1	many	TRBV4-1	NA	CASSQGAEAFF	TGCGCCAGCAGCCAAGGGGCTGAAGCTTTCTTT
TRBJ1-4	many	TRBV29-1	TRBD1	CSVVGDRGLATNEKLFF	TGCAGCGTTGTAGGGGACAGGGGTCTGGCAACTAATGAAAAACTGTTTTTT
TRBJ2-1	many	TRBV20-1	NA	CSANNNEQFF	TGCAGTGCTAATAACAATGAGCAGTTCTTC
TRBJ1-6	many	TRBV3-1	NA	CASSSLGGGSPLHF	TGTGCCAGCAGCTCCCTCGGGGGTGGTTCACCCCTCCACTTT
TRBJ2-7	many	TRBV5-5	NA	CASSPTGFPYEQYF	TGTGCCAGCAGCCCCACCGGATTTCCCTACGAGCAGTACTTC
TRBJ2-1	many	TRBV29-1	TRBD1	CSGLGGPGQGFYNEQFF	TGCAGCGGATTGGGGGGTCCGGGACAGGGTTTTTACAATGAGCAGTTCTTC
TRBJ2-7	NA	TRBV12-3/TRBV12-4	NA	CASSLTAYEQYF	TGTGCCAGCAGTTTGACAGCCTACGAGCAGTACTTC
TRBJ2-7	many	TRBV20-1	TRBD2	CSARDQVAGAGKQYF	TGCAGTGCTAGAGATCAGGTAGCGGGGGCCGGGAAGCAGTACTTC
TRBJ2-5	NA	TRBV6-6	NA	CASSPPKETQYF	TGTGCCAGCAGTCCTCCCAAAGAGACCCAGTACTTC
TRBJ1-2	NA	TRBV3-1	NA	CASSPSGKYGYTF	TGTGCCAGCAGCCCGTCGGGGAAGTATGGCTACACCTTC
TRBJ2-7	many	TRBV13	NA	CASSTRQRYEQYF	TGTGCCAGCAGCACCCGACAGCGATACGAGCAGTACTTC
TRBJ1-5	NA	TRBV5-1	NA	CASSPEGYRQPQHF	TGCGCCAGCAGCCCCGAGGGCTACCGGCAGCCCCAGCATTTT
TRBJ1-2	many	TRBV5-6	NA	CASSSLRMYGYTF	TGTGCCAGCAGCTCGTTAAGGATGTATGGCTACACCTTC
TRBJ2-3	many	TRBV10-2	NA	CASALDVTQYF	TGCGCCAGCGCATTAGACGTTACGCAGTATTTT
TRBJ2-7	many	TRBV5-6	NA	CASSYDSYEQYF	TGTGCCAGCAGCTACGACAGTTACGAGCAGTACTTC
TRBJ2-7	many	TRBV20-1	TRBD1	CSARGSGTGGYEQYF	TGCAGTGCACGCGGAAGTGGGACAGGGGGCTACGAGCAGTACTTC
TRBJ2-4	many	TRBV20-1	NA	CSAPPAGQKLAKNIQYF	TGCAGTGCTCCCCCAGCAGGACAGAAGCTAGCCAAAAACATTCAGTACTTC
TRBJ1-1	many	TRBV3-1	NA	CASRPSTGGGTEAFF	TGTGCCAGCAGACCATCGACAGGAGGAGGCACTGAAGCTTTCTTT
TRBJ2-1	many	TRBV6-6	TRBD1	CASSYRDSYNEQFF	TGTGCCAGCAGTTACCGGGACAGCTACAATGAGCAGTTCTTC
TRBJ1-1	many	TRBV20-1	NA	CSAVDQNTEAFF	TGCAGTGCCGTAGACCAGAACACTGAAGCTTTCTTT
TRBJ2-1	many	TRBV5-6	TRBD1	CAGGTGGYNEQFF	TGTGCCGGTGGGACAGGCGGATACAATGAGCAGTTCTTC
TRBJ2-1	NA	TRBV7-2	TRBD2	CASSTPPGGGNEQFF	TGTGCCAGCAGTACACCCCCGGGAGGGGGCAATGAGCAGTTCTTC
TRBJ2-6	many	TRBV2	TRBD1	CASSEAGTGVGANVLTF	TGTGCCAGCAGTGAAGCTGGGACAGGGGTAGGGGCCAACGTCCTGACTTTC
TRBJ2-5	many	TRBV20-1	TRBD1	CSASWDSGTVETQYF	TGCAGTGCTAGTTGGGACAGCGGTACGGTGGAGACCCAGTACTTC
TRBJ2-1	many	TRBV5-1	TRBD2	CASSPGTLTGTSGHEQFF	TGCGCCAGCAGCCCGGGGACCCTAACCGGGACTAGTGGCCATGAGCAGTTCTTC
TRBJ2-5	medium-sized	TRBV7-2	NA	CASSLGSGETQYF	TGTGCCAGCAGCTTAGGGTCAGGAGAGACCCAGTACTTC
TRBJ2-2	many	TRBV3-1	NA	CASRTGNTGELFF	TGTGCCAGCAGGACAGGGAACACCGGGGAGCTGTTTTTT
TRBJ2-7	many	TRBV20-1	TRBD2	CSAASTSAYEQYF	TGCAGTGCCGCCTCAACTAGCGCCTACGAGCAGTACTTC
TRBJ2-3	many	TRBV24-1	TRBD2	CATSDPTAGEGDTQYF	TGTGCCACCAGTGATCCGACGGCGGGGGAGGGAGATACGCAGTATTTT
TRBJ2-5	medium-sized	TRBV29-1	TRBD2	CSVEGGDQETQYF	TGCAGCGTTGAGGGAGGGGACCAAGAGACCCAGTACTTC
TRBJ2-1	medium-sized	TRBV20-1	NA	CSARVGSETYNEQFF	TGCAGTGCTAGAGTCGGTAGCGAGACTTACAATGAGCAGTTCTTC
TRBJ1-6	many	TRBV7-8	NA	CASSQATGGGSPLHF	TGTGCCAGCAGCCAGGCGACAGGAGGCGGTTCACCCCTCCACTTT
TRBJ2-3	many	TRBV14	NA	CASSPYGGVTDTQYF	TGTGCCAGCAGCCCGTATGGCGGGGTAACAGATACGCAGTATTTT
TRBJ2-1	many	TRBV10-3	TRBD1	CAISESTGGPINEQFF	TGTGCCATCAGTGAGTCGACAGGGGGCCCGATCAATGAGCAGTTCTTC
TRBJ2-7	many	TRBV5-1	NA	CASSLLGPQAYEQYF	TGCGCCAGCAGCTTGCTAGGGCCGCAAGCCTACGAGCAGTACTTC